The 8 T cell receptor beta chains presented below share a single source sample, sequenced in a study of T cell repertoires in cytomegalovirus infection (dated by TCRdb to between 2017 and 2020). The instrument was an Illumina HiSeq 1500. Using fastp trimming at Q25 and MiXCR clonotype assembly, TCRdb reanalyzed the public sequencing data and kept in-frame beta chains. CDR3 protein duplicates are merged, each entry listing the most common genes and DNA. The sample table contains roughly 720,000 distinct CDR3 sequences; only one count was recorded for less than 40% of them. The top ten hold about 2.8% of the sample. What was sequenced was PBMCs. Source of these receptors: a human donor in good health (CMV status not recorded). Some clones in this sample may be carry-over from other donors' samples.

This clonotype was counted only a few times. The chain recombines TRBV28 with TRBJ1-2; D gene ambiguous. The germline gives CDR1 MDHEN, CDR2 SYDVKM. The CDR3 covers 15 residues. The ends were cut back, 6 bases at V and 4 bases at J, with 18 bases in the middle. CDR3 protein: CASSTPATGSYGYTF. CDR3 sequence (DNA): TGTGCCAGCAGCACACCCGCCACGGGGAGCTATGGCTACACCTTC.

CDR3 sequence reads: CASSIRDRAGDEQFF. CDR3 bases: TGTGCCAGTAGTATTCGGGACAGGGCTGGTGATGAGCAGTTCTTC. The rearrangement joins TRBV19 to TRBJ2-1; 9 nucleotides align to TRBD1. The germline V gene has CDR1 LNHDA and CDR2 SQIVND (reference sequence). V lost 3 bases to trimming and J lost 8 bases; unmatched junction nucleotides: 8. CDR3 length: 15 residues.

This clonotype appeared a few times. The CDR3: CASRWDRATGELFF. The CDR3 DNA reads as TGTGCCAGTAGGTGGGACAGGGCGACCGGGGAGCTGTTTTTT. The chain links TRBV19 to TRBJ2-2, with 9 bases fitting TRBD1. The CDR3 has 14 amino acids. The germline gives CDR1 LNHDA, CDR2 SQIVND (reference sequence). V lost 6 bases and J lost 5; bases outside the gene matches: 4. The whole variable domain, filled in from reference TRBV19 and TRBJ2-2, reads DGGITQSPKYLFRKEGQNVTLSCEQNLNHDAMYWYRQDPGQGLRLIYYSQIVNDFQKGDIAEGYSVSREKKESFPLTVTSAQKNPTAFYLCASRWDRATGELFFGEGSRLTVL.

Comment on this clonotype: A much larger clone differs from this one at a single base, so this may be a read error. The chain carries TRBV7-8 and TRBJ2-3, with unresolved D. CDR3 length: 13 residues. CDR1 is SGHVS and CDR2 is FQNEAQ in the germline V gene. The CDR3 region has the DNA TGTGCCAGCAGCTACGCCGGAGCAGATTCGCAGTATTTT. Protein product: CASSYAGADSQYF.

V is TRBV20-1 and J is TRBJ2-3; 8 bases line up with TRBD2. CDR3 size: 14 residues. Germline V lookup: CDR1 DFQATT, CDR2 SNEGSKA (reference sequence). The CDR3 spells CHAPRAGVADTQYF. DNA of the CDR3: TGCCATGCTCCTCGAGCGGGAGTGGCAGATACGCAGTATTTT.

In this sample, this clonotype turned up a few times. This sequence joins TRBV10-3 and TRBJ2-5; 7 bases map to TRBD1. CDR3 size: 15 residues. Losses at the gene ends were 4 bases for V and 5 bases for J; bases not matched to a gene: 10. Germline CDR1 is ENHRY and CDR2 is SYGVKD. The CDR3, as DNA: TGTGCCATCAGTGGCCATGACAGGGTCGGGGAGACCCAGTACTTC. This gives the protein CAISGHDRVGETQYF.

This chain uses TRBV23-1 with TRBJ1-1; D is uncertain. TRBV23-1 is noted as an ORF with a role that remains uncertain. V lost 4 bases and J lost 5, with 20 bases in between. The CDR3 loop spans 16 amino acids. CDR3 residues: CASSPPGLRVHTEAFF. CDR3 nucleotide sequence: TGCGCCAGCAGTCCCCCGGGTTTGAGGGTTCATACTGAAGCTTTCTTT.

The rearrangement uses TRBV19 and TRBJ1-2, with a tentative D call TRBD1 (5 bases). Trimming cost V 5 bases and J 0 bases, with 13 bases left between them. The germline gives CDR1 LNHDA, CDR2 SQIVND (reference sequence). The CDR3 consists of 15 residues. The CDR3: CASSSLDSSNYGYTF. CDR3 DNA: TGTGCCAGTAGTTCACTTGACAGCTCTAACTATGGCTACACCTTC. The entire variable domain, with the rest obtained from reference TRBV19 and TRBJ1-2, is as follows: DGGITQSPKYLFRKEGQNVTLSCEQNLNHDAMYWYRQDPGQGLRLIYYSQIVNDFQKGDIAEGYSVSREKKESFPLTVTSAQKNPTAFYLCASSSLDSSNYGYTFGSGTRLTVV.